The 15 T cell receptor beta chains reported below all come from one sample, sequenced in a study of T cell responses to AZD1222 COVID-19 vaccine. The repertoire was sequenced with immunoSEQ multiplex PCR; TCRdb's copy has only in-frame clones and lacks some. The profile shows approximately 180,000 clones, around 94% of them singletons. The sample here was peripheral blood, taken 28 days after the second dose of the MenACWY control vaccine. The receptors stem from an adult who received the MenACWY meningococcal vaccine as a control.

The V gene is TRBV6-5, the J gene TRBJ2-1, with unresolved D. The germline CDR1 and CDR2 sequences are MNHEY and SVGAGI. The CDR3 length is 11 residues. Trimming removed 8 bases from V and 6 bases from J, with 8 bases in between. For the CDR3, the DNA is TGTGCCAGCCTTAACAGCAATGAGCAGTTCTTC. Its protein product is CASLNSNEQFF.

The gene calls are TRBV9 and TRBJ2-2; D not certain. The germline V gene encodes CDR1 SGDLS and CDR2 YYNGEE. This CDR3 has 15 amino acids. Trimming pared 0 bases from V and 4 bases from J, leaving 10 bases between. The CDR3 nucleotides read TGTGCCAGCAGCGTAGTGGCAGGAAGCACCGGGGAGCTGTTTTTT. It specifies CASSVVAGSTGELFF. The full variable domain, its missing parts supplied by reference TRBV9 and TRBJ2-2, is DSGVTQTPKHLITATGQRVTLRCSPRSGDLSVYWYQQSLDQGLQFLIQYYNGEERAKGNILERFSAQQFPDLHSELNLSSLELGDSALYFCASSVVAGSTGELFFGEGSRLTVL.

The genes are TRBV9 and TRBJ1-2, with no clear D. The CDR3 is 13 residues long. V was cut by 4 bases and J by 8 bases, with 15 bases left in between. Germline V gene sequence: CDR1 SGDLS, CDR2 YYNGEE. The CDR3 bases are TGTGCCAGCAGCTCCAGCCCCGGTAGGGGCTACACCTTC. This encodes CASSSSPGRGYTF.

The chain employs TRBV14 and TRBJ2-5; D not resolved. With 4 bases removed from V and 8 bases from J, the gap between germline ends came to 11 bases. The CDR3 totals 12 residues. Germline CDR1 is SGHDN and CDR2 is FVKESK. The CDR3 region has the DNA TGTGCCAGCAGCCGAGAAAGGGTAACCCAGTACTTC. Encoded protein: CASSRERVTQYF.

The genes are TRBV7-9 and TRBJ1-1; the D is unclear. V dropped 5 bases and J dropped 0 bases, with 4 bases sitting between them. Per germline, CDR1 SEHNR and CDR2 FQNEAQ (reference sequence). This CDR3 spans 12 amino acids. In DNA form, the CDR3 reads TGTGCCAGCAGCCCAGTGAACACTGAAGCTTTCTTT. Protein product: CASSPVNTEAFF.

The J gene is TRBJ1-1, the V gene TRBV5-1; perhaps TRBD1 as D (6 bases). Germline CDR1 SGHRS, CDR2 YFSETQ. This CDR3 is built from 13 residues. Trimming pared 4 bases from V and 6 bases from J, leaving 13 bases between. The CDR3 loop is CASSPLGGPEAFF. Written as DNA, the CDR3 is TGCGCCAGCAGCCCCTTAGGGGGACCTGAAGCTTTCTTT.

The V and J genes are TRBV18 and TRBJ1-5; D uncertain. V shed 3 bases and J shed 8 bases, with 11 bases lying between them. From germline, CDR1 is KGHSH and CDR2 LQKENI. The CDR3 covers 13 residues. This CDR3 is CASSPGWGEPQHF. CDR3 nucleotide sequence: TGTGCCAGCTCACCTGGGTGGGGTGAGCCCCAGCATTTT.

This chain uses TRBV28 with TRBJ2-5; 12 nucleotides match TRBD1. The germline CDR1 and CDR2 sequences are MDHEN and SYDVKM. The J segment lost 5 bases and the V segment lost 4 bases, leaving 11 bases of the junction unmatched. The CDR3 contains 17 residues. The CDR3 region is CASSYGTGGRVRETQYF. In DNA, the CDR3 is TGTGCCAGCAGTTACGGGACAGGGGGCCGCGTTCGGGAGACCCAGTACTTC.

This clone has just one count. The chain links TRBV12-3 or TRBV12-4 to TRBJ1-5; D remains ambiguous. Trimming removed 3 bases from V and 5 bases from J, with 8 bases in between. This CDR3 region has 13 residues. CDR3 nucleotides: TGTGCCAGCAGTTTCGGAAGTTATCAGCCCCAGCATTTT. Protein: CASSFGSYQPQHF.

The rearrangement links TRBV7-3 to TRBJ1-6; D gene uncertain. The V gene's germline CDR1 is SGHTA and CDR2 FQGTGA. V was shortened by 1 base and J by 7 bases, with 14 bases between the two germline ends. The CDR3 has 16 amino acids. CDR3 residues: CASSLSGPAWNSPLHF. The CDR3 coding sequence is TGTGCCAGCAGCTTAAGTGGGCCAGCCTGGAATTCACCCCTCCACTTT.

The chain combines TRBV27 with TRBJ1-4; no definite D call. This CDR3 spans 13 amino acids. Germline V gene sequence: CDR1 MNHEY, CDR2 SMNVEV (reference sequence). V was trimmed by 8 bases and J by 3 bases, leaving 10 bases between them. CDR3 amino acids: CASRLTANEKLFF. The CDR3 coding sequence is TGTGCCAGCCGTCTAACAGCTAATGAAAAACTGTTTTTT.

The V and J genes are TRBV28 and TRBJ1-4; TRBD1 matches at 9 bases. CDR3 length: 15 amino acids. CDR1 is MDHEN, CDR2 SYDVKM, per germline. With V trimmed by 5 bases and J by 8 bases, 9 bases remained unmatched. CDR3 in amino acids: CASSNFGTGREKLFF. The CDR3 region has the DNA TGTGCCAGCAGTAACTTCGGGACAGGGAGGGAAAAACTGTTTTTT.

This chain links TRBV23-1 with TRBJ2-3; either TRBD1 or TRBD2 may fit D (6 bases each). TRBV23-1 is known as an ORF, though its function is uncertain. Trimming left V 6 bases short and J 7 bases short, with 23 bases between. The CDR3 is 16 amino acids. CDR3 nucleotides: TGCGCCAGCAGACCCCACGGAGTATTAGGGGGGAATACGCAGTATTTT. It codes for CASRPHGVLGGNTQYF.

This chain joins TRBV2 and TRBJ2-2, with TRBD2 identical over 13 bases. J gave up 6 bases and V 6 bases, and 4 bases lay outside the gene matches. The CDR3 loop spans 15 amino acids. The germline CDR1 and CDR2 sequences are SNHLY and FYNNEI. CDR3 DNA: TGTGCCAGCAGAGAACTAGCGGGAGGGGCCGGGGAGCTGTTTTTT. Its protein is CASRELAGGAGELFF. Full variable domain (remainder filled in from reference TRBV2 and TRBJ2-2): EPEVTQTPSHQVTQMGQEVILRCVPISNHLYFYWYRQILGQKVEFLVSFYNNEISEKSEIFDDQFSVERPDGSNFTLKIRSTKLEDSAMYFCASRELAGGAGELFFGEGSRLTVL.

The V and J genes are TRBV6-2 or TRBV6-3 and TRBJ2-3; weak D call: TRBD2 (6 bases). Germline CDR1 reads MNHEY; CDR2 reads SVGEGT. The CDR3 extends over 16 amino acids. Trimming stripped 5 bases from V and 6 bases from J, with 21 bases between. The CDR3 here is CASSRQAPSGADTQYF. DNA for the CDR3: TGTGCCAGCAGTAGGCAGGCCCCCTCGGGAGCCGATACGCAGTATTTT.